This T cell receptor (beta chain) comes out of a study of lymphopenia after photon versus proton radiotherapy. Germline V gives CDR1 SGHNT, CDR2 YENEEA. The CDR3 is made up of 15 amino acids. Germline trimming cut 2 bases from V and 4 bases from J; bases unmatched to any gene: 2. The repertoire was sequenced with immunoSEQ multiplex PCR; TCRdb's copy has only in-frame clones and lacks some. The sample records roughly 30,000 clones, over 80% being singletons. This clonotype was obtained from a woman aged 55-70 years with cholangiocarcinoma. Some clones in this sample may be carry-over from other donors' samples. Sample: peripheral blood, taken from a patient treated with proton-based radiotherapy. The rearrangement links TRBV11-3 to TRBJ2-1; 10 positions agree with TRBD2. The CDR3 loop reads CASSLLAGEYNEQFF. As DNA, the CDR3 is TGTGCCAGCAGCTTACTAGCGGGAGAATACAATGAGCAGTTCTTC.